The source of this T cell receptor (beta chain) is a study of blood T cell repertoires in COVID-19. Study in general: COVID-19 samples collected from the United States, Italy and Spain covered acute and convalescent phases. Sample material is recorded as cDNA or gDNA derived from T cells, B-cell-depleted T cells, or PBMCs.

V lost 5 bases and J lost 4; bases outside the gene matches: 14. Germline CDR1 is PRHDT and CDR2 is FYEKMQ (reference sequence). The CDR3 runs to 17 residues. Recruited during active infection, patients (from Seattle) were subsequently followed longitudinally. Here immunoSEQ multiplex PCR was the method, and the copy in TCRdb shows in-frame clones only, minus some. The sample includes about 370,000 clones, roughly nine tenths of them seen just once. Material: peripheral blood. V gene TRBV13 combines with J gene TRBJ2-1, with TRBD2 matching over 7 bases. This TCR was recovered from a young woman with COVID-19, enrolled during active disease. In DNA, the CDR3 is TGTGCCAGCAGCCCCCCTGCTGCGGGAGTATATTACAATGAGCAGTTCTTC. Residues: CASSPPAAGVYYNEQFF. The complete variable domain, with remaining parts taken from reference TRBV13 and TRBJ2-1, reads AAGVIQSPRHLIKEKRETATLKCYPIPRHDTVYWYQQGPGQDPQFLISFYEKMQSDKGSIPDRFSAQQFSDYHSELNMSSLELGDSALYFCASSPPAAGVYYNEQFFGPGTRLTVL.